The 11 T cell receptor beta chains given below trace back to one sample, sequenced in a study of T cell responses to AZD1222 COVID-19 vaccine. Repertoires were generated with immunoSEQ multiplex PCR, while TCRdb's copy carries only in-frame clones and drops some. The data hold 68,000 or so clones, with about 80% observed a single time. The sequences come from peripheral blood, collected on day 0 of AZD1222 vaccination. These receptors all come from an adult in good health.

This clone was picked up a small number of times. This chain uses TRBV3-1 (or the pseudogene TRBV3-2) with TRBJ2-1; 11 bases align to TRBD1. Germline V gives CDR1 LGHDT, CDR2 YNNKEL (reference sequence). The CDR3 has 15 amino acids. V shed 6 bases and J 4 bases; nucleotides not matched to a gene: 5. Here the CDR3 reads CASRRGQGEYNEQFF. CDR3 nucleotides: TGTGCCAGCAGACGGGGACAGGGGGAATACAATGAGCAGTTCTTC.

The chain combines TRBV12-5 with TRBJ1-2; D might be TRBD1 (6 bases). Trimming removed 2 bases at V and 4 bases at J, with 17 bases between. Germline CDR1 is LGHNT and CDR2 is FRNRAP. The CDR3 is made up of 16 amino acids. CDR3 in amino acids: CASGLNRAAGSYGYTF. The CDR3 DNA reads TGTGCTAGTGGTTTGAACAGGGCAGCTGGATCCTATGGCTACACCTTC.

In its sample, this clone was seen once. CDR3 protein: CASSLSRPRRAEAFF. The DNA for the CDR3 is TGTGCCAGCAGTTTATCCCGACCACGACGCGCTGAAGCTTTCTTT. The chain combines TRBV27 with TRBJ1-1; no reliable D call. The CDR3 extends over 15 amino acids. V lost 0 bases, J lost 6 bases, and 14 bases lay in between. Germline lookup yields CDR1 MNHEY and CDR2 SMNVEV (reference sequence).

This clone was observed a single time. V and J are TRBV19 and TRBJ2-5; 13 bases are shared with TRBD2. This CDR3 region has 16 residues. Trimming at V came to 5 bases and at J to 5 bases, leaving 8 bases not matched to a gene. Looked up from germline, CDR1 is LNHDA and CDR2 is SQIVND (reference sequence). CDR3 nucleotide sequence: TGTGCCAGTAGTCCGCGACTAGCGGGGGGTTTGGAGACCCAGTACTTC. It encodes CASSPRLAGGLETQYF.

The chain uses TRBV5-1 and TRBJ2-3, with D uncertain. Per germline, CDR1 SGHRS and CDR2 YFSETQ. The CDR3 contains 14 residues. With 1 base removed from V and 2 bases from J, the gap between germline ends came to 8 bases. DNA of the CDR3: TGCGCCAGCAGCTTGACCCCTTACACAGATACGCAGTATTTT. Translation gives CASSLTPYTDTQYF.

The chain employs TRBV11-2 and TRBJ1-2; 8 bases fit TRBD1. In germline, CDR1 is SGHAT, CDR2 FQNNGV. The ends lost 1 base at V and 8 bases at J; junction bases unmatched: 15. The length of the CDR3 is 17 residues. The CDR3 DNA reads as TGTGCCAGCAGCTTAGTCGCAGGGGGCGCACCTTCGAGGGGCTACACCTTC. Translating it yields CASSLVAGGAPSRGYTF.

This clone was observed once. The V call is TRBV19, the J call TRBJ2-7, with D perhaps matching TRBD1 or TRBD2 (5 bases each). CDR1 LNHDA and CDR2 SQIVND come from the germline V gene (reference sequence). Trimming shortened V by 3 bases and J by 2 bases, and 14 bases separated the two germline ends. The CDR3 is 15 residues long. CDR3 sequence (DNA): TGTGCCAGTAGTATTGAGGGGTACCCTACCTACGAGCAGTACTTC. Encoded protein: CASSIEGYPTYEQYF.

This chain links TRBV7-2 with TRBJ1-6; the D is unclear. Germline loops: CDR1 SGHTA, CDR2 FQGNSA. The CDR3 contains 13 residues. Trimming pared 1 base from V and 7 bases from J, leaving 5 bases between. The CDR3 bases are TGTGCCAGCAGCTTAGGCCTCAATTCACCCCTCCACTTT. Protein: CASSLGLNSPLHF.

The chain links TRBV15 to TRBJ2-3; no firm D call. Trimming pared 2 bases from V and 6 bases from J, leaving 12 bases between. Germline V gene data show CDR1 as LNHNV and CDR2 as YYDKDF (reference sequence). This CDR3 has 14 amino acids. In DNA form, the CDR3 reads TGTGCCACCAGCAGATATAAGGGTGGCGATACGCAGTATTTT. It is translated as CATSRYKGGDTQYF.

Only one count was recorded for this clone. V is TRBV12-3 or TRBV12-4 and J is TRBJ2-5; weak D call: TRBD1 (6 bases). With 6 bases removed from V and 5 bases from J, the gap between germline ends came to 13 bases. The CDR3 runs 13 residues. The CDR3 DNA reads as TGTGCCAGCAGCACTACAGGGACGGAGACCCAGTACTTC. Translation: CASSTTGTETQYF.

The CDR3 DNA follows: TGTGCCAGCAGTGGCGGGACAGGTCTCGAGCAGTACTTC. Protein: CASSGGTGLEQYF. This chain uses TRBV2 with TRBJ2-7, with 8 positions matching TRBD1. In germline, CDR1 is SNHLY, CDR2 FYNNEI. CDR3 length equals 13 residues. J was trimmed by 6 bases and V by 4 bases; bases with no gene match: 5.